The 15 T cell receptor beta chains reported below all come from one sample, sequenced in a study of CXCR3-negative and CXCR3-positive naive CD8 T cells. The study's findings and limits: Greater hydrophobicity was found in TRB CDR3s of CXCR3-positive naive cells than of CXCR3-negative naive cells.

TRB cDNA libraries were made by UMI-labeled 5' RACE. TCRdb reprocessed the 5' RACE reads, keeping one entry per CDR3 protein, no DNA. The listing records some 150,000 distinct CDR3 sequences. The antigens of these receptors remain unknown. The material sequenced was naive CXCR3+ CD8+ T cells from blood. Subset indicated: CD45RO-CCR7+CD27+CD95- naive CD8+ T cells expressing CXCR3 (TNR3+). These receptors originate from a human donor in good health. Some clones in this sample may be carry-over from other donors' samples.

The gene calls are TRBV9 and TRBJ1-1; TCRdb lists TRBD1, though no DNA is available to test this call. Germline assignment: CDR1 SGDLS and CDR2 YYNGEE. The CDR3 totals 14 residues. CDR3 loop: CASSAGQGATEAFF.

This sequence joins TRBV15 and TRBJ1-5. In germline, CDR1 is LNHNV, CDR2 YYDKDF (reference sequence). This CDR3 is 12 amino acids long. CDR3 sequence: CATSSLNQPQHF.

This chain joins TRBV6-2 or TRBV6-3 and TRBJ2-7; there is no DNA to check the TCRdb D call of TRBD1. Germline V lookup: CDR1 MNHEY, CDR2 SVGEGT. CDR3 size: 13 residues. The CDR3 region is CASSYAVRYEQYF.

The chain has TRBV6-2 or TRBV6-3 and TRBJ2-7; checking the TCRdb D call of TRBD1 is not possible without DNA. This CDR3 is built from 14 residues. Germline V gene sequence: CDR1 MNHEY, CDR2 SVGEGT. This CDR3 reads CASSPRDGSYEQYF.

The J gene is TRBJ2-2, the V gene TRBV15; TCRdb's D call of TRBD2 is untestable without DNA. CDR3 length equals 18 residues. Germline lookup yields CDR1 LNHNV and CDR2 YYDKDF (reference sequence). The CDR3 spells CATSRARLAGDVTGELFF.

J is TRBJ2-1 and V is TRBV7-2. Germline V gives CDR1 SGHTA, CDR2 FQGNSA. This CDR3 has 12 amino acids. The CDR3 loop is CASSLAAEKQFF.

The rearrangement uses TRBV20-1 and TRBJ1-2; TCRdb indicates TRBD1, and absent DNA this call remains unverified. The CDR3 covers 17 residues. Per germline, CDR1 DFQATT and CDR2 SNEGSKA (reference sequence). CDR3 sequence reads: CSARDFSGVTGNYGYTF.

This chain joins TRBV28 and TRBJ2-3; TCRdb gives TRBD1 as the D gene, but with no DNA this cannot be confirmed. CDR3 length: 16 amino acids. CDR1 and CDR2 from the germline V gene are MDHEN and SYDVKM. This CDR3 is CASSPLGDRGTDTQYF. Using reference TRBV28 and TRBJ2-3 for the parts outside the CDR3, the full variable domain is DVKVTQSSRYLVKRTGEKVFLECVQDMDHENMFWYRQDPGLGLRLIYFSYDVKMKEKGDIPEGYSVSREKKERFSLILESASTNQTSMYLCASSPLGDRGTDTQYFGPGTRLTVL.

The V call is TRBV4-1, the J call TRBJ2-7; TCRdb picks TRBD1, but there is no DNA to check that call. CDR1 is MGHRA, CDR2 YSYEKL, per germline. The CDR3 totals 14 residues. CDR3 sequence: CASSQGTPGYEQYF.

This chain links TRBV18 with TRBJ2-7; the TCRdb D gene call, TRBD1, has no DNA to confirm it. The germline V gene encodes CDR1 KGHSH and CDR2 LQKENI. The CDR3 is made up of 15 amino acids. The CDR3 loop is CASSLRQDEAYEQYF.

The chain is built from TRBV28 and TRBJ2-7; TCRdb outputs TRBD1, but without DNA this stays unchecked. The CDR3 is made up of 13 amino acids. In germline, CDR1 is MDHEN, CDR2 SYDVKM. The CDR3 reads CASATGLSDEQYF.

Here the CDR3 reads CASSEPPETQYF. The chain combines TRBV6-1 with TRBJ2-5. The CDR3 loop spans 12 amino acids. The V gene's germline CDR1 is MNHNS and CDR2 SASEGT.

The chain uses TRBV9 and TRBJ2-1. The germline gives CDR1 SGDLS, CDR2 YYNGEE. CDR3 length: 15 amino acids. The CDR3 is CASSALGSSYNEQFF. The entire variable domain, with the rest obtained from reference TRBV9 and TRBJ2-1, is as follows: DSGVTQTPKHLITATGQRVTLRCSPRSGDLSVYWYQQSLDQGLQFLIQYYNGEERAKGNILERFSAQQFPDLHSELNLSSLELGDSALYFCASSALGSSYNEQFFGPGTRLTVL.

The chain has TRBV27 and TRBJ1-4; the TCRdb call, TRBD1, lacks DNA for checking. Germline CDR1 and CDR2: MNHEY and SMNVEV (reference sequence). This CDR3 has 14 residues. The chain's CDR3 is CASSVTGRAEKLFF.

The gene calls are TRBV7-3 and TRBJ2-5; TCRdb gives TRBD1 as the D gene, but with no DNA this cannot be confirmed. CDR1 is SGHTA, CDR2 FQGTGA, per germline. This CDR3 region has 14 residues. The chain's CDR3 is CASSLTGGQETQYF.